What follows describes a single T cell receptor (beta chain). Some clones are missing from TCRdb's copy, which holds only in-frame ones; the method was immunoSEQ multiplex PCR. The sample contains 250,000 or so clones, 83% of which appear only once. The data stem from a study of blood T cell repertoires in COVID-19. This clonotype was sampled from a human donor in a cohort sampled during active COVID-19. Input material: peripheral blood.

CDR3 residues: CASSPTRDQPQHF. Written as DNA, the CDR3 is TGTGCCAGCAGCCCCACTAGGGATCAGCCCCAGCATTTT. The chain combines TRBV6-5 with TRBJ1-5; D is unresolved. The CDR3 totals 13 residues. The V end lost 6 bases, the J end lost 5 bases, and 11 bases lay between the germline ends. Germline lookup yields CDR1 MNHEY and CDR2 SVGAGI.